This T cell receptor beta chain was documented in a study of T-cell reconstitution after alpha-beta-depleted transplantation in children. There are many counts of this clonotype. The V segment lost 3 bases and the J segment 13 bases; nucleotides outside the gene matches: 8. Germline loops: CDR1 SGHTA, CDR2 FQGNSA. CDR3 length: 14 residues. A library of TCRbeta sequences, prepared with unique molecular identifiers, was generated. Each CDR3 protein gets one entry after TCRdb re-called the PCR reads with MiXCR. The table has about 230,000 distinct CDR3 sequences, 8% to 10% seen once. The TCR originated in a human donor who donated a stem cell graft to a child with acute lymphoblastic leukemia. The chain uses TRBV7-2 and TRBJ2-6; 8 nucleotides align to TRBD1. Here the sequenced sample was PBMCs from the stem cell graft donor, taken from the stem cell graft. The CDR3: CASSFLGQGYVLTF. The CDR3 region has the DNA TGTGCCAGCAGCTTCCTAGGACAGGGTTATGTCCTGACTTTC. Together with reference TRBV7-2 and TRBJ2-6, the CDR3 gives the full variable domain: GAGVSQSPSNKVTEKGKDVELRCDPISGHTALYWYRQSLGQGLEFLIYFQGNSAPDKSGLPSDRFSAERTGGSVSTLTIQRTQQEDSAVYLCASSFLGQGYVLTFGAGSRLTVL.